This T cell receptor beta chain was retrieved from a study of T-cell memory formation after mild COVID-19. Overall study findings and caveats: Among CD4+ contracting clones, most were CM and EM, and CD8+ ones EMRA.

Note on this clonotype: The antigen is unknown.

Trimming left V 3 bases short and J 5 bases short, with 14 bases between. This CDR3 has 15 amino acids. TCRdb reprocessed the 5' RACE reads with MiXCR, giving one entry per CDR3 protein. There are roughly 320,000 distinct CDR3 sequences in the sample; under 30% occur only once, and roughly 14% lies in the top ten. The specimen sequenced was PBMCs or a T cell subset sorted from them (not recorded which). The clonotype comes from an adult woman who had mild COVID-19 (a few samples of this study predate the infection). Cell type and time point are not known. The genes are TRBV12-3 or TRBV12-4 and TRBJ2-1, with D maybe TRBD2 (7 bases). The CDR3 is CASSLAGARNNEQFF. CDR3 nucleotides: TGTGCCAGCAGTTTGGCGGGGGCTCGGAACAATGAGCAGTTCTTC.